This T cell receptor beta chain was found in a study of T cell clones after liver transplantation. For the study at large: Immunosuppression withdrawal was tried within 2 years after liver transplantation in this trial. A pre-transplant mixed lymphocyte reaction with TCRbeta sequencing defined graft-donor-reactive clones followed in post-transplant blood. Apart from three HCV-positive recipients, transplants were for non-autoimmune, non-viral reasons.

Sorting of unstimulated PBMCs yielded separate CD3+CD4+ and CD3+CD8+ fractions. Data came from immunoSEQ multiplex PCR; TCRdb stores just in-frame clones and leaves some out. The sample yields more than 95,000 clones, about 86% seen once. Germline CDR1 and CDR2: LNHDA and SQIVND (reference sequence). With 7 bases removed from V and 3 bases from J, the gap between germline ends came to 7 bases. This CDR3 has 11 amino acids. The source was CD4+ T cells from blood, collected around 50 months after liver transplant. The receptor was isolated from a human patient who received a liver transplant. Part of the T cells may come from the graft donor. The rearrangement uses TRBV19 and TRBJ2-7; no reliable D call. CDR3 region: CASKGRYEQYF. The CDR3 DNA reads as TGTGCCAGTAAAGGGCGCTACGAGCAGTACTTC.